These T cell receptor beta chains were read from a single sample in a study of blood T cell repertoires in COVID-19. TCRdb's table, derived via immunoSEQ multiplex PCR, lists solely in-frame clones and lacks some. The data show some 140,000 clones, with approximately 80% seen just once and around 9.9% held by the top ten. Sequences were obtained from peripheral blood. Receptor source: a man aged 55 to 70 who had recovered from COVID-19. Each CDR3 is given with its conserved first and last residue. D genes are given only for firm matches. Clone size is stated in some rows and not others, as once, few, many or a class when expanded.

TGTGCCAGTACGACGGACAGGGGCAATCAGCCCCAGCATTTT CASTTDRGNQPQHF TRBJ1-5 TRBD1 NA TRBV19
TGTGCCAGCAGCCAAGATATCGGCCGGGATCAGCCCCAGCATTTT CASSQDIGRDQPQHF TRBJ1-5 NA NA TRBV4-2
TGTGCCAGCAGTGAAGGAGCGGCGGGGGTCAATGAGCAGTTCTTC CASSEGAAGVNEQFF TRBJ2-1 TRBD2 once TRBV6-1
TGTGCCAGCTCAGAGCAGACCAGCGACGGGGCCCAGCATTTT CASSEQTSDGAQHF TRBJ1-5 NA NA TRBV18
TGTGCCAGCAGTTTAATTCGTACAGACTATCTTAGCAATCAGCCCCAGCATTTT CASSLIRTDYLSNQPQHF TRBJ1-5 NA many TRBV27
TGTGCCATCAGTGGGGACAGCGAGGGACAGCCCCAGCATTTT CAISGDSEGQPQHF TRBJ1-5 TRBD1 NA TRBV10-3
TGTGCCAGCAGTTCTTTTCGCGGGAGCTCCTACGAGCAGTACTTC CASSSFRGSSYEQYF TRBJ2-7 TRBD2 many TRBV6-2/TRBV6-3
TGCGCCAGCAGCCCCCGTGGGGGGGGGATAACGGACACTGAAGCTTTCTTT CASSPRGGGITDTEAFF TRBJ1-1 NA few TRBV4-1
TGCGCCAGCAGCTTGGCAGGGTTCGACACCGGGGAGCTGTTTTTT CASSLAGFDTGELFF TRBJ2-2 NA NA TRBV5-1
TGTGCCAGCACAACGGACAGGGTAAAAGGCTACACCTTC CASTTDRVKGYTF TRBJ1-2 TRBD1 once TRBV12-3/TRBV12-4
TGTGCCAGCAGCCAAGATTCACAAAACGACAGGGTAAAGCGCTACGAGCAGTACTTC CASSQDSQNDRVKRYEQYF TRBJ2-7 TRBD1 NA TRBV3-1/TRBV3-2
TGTGCCAGCAGCTTACAAGGGAGTGGAAACACCATATATTTT CASSLQGSGNTIYF TRBJ1-3 NA NA TRBV7-8
TGTGCCAGCAGGATGGACAGGGTCTATGGAACTAATGAAAAACTGTTTTTT CASRMDRVYGTNEKLFF TRBJ1-4 TRBD1 NA TRBV2
TGCGCCAGCAGTGTAAAGCGAACTAGCACAGATACGCAGTATTTT CASSVKRTSTDTQYF TRBJ2-3 NA few TRBV10-1
TGTGCCACCAGTGATTTTGCTAGCGGGGCCGTTGAAGGGACCCAGTACTTC CATSDFASGAVEGTQYF TRBJ2-5 TRBD2 NA TRBV24-1
TGTGCCAGCAGCAGGGGCGGGGGTAACAATCAGCCCCAGCATTTT CASSRGGGNNQPQHF TRBJ1-5 NA NA TRBV5-6
TGTGCCATCAGTGAGGTACCCGGGACAGGAGCCTACGAGCAGTACTTC CAISEVPGTGAYEQYF TRBJ2-7 TRBD1 few TRBV10-3
TGTGCCAGCAGGGACTCAACTAATGAAAAACTGTTTTTT CASRDSTNEKLFF TRBJ1-4 NA NA TRBV28
TGCGCCAGCAGCTTCCGAGAGGCAGGGGGTTCGGATACGCAGTATTTT CASSFREAGGSDTQYF TRBJ2-3 TRBD1 few TRBV5-1
TGCGCCAGCAGCGTGGAGGGGGGGGAGACCCAGTACTTC CASSVEGGETQYF TRBJ2-5 NA NA TRBV5-1
TGCGCCAGCAGCCAAGAACGCCAGGGGTACGATGGCTACACCTTC CASSQERQGYDGYTF TRBJ1-2 NA NA TRBV4-3
TGTGCCAGCAGCCTCGGACAGGGAGTTGAGACCCAGTACTTC CASSLGQGVETQYF TRBJ2-5 TRBD1 NA TRBV7-9
TGTGCCAGCAGTTCGGGGGTTCGGGAGACTGAAGCTTTCTTT CASSSGVRETEAFF TRBJ1-1 NA NA TRBV6-6
TGTGCCAGCAGCTTGACTAGCGGGAGGGCCGGTGAGCAGTTCTTC CASSLTSGRAGEQFF TRBJ2-1 TRBD2 NA TRBV7-2
TGCGCCAGCAGCTCGGACAGCGGTAATCAGCCCCAGCATTTT CASSSDSGNQPQHF TRBJ1-5 NA few TRBV4-3
TGTGCCAGCAGTTTCCCGACAGACTACGAGCAGTACTTC CASSFPTDYEQYF TRBJ2-7 NA few TRBV2
TGTGCCAGTGCCTTGGACAGGGAGGGCAATCAGCCCCAGCATTTT CASALDREGNQPQHF TRBJ1-5 TRBD1 once TRBV19
TGTGCCAGCTCACCAACGGGTCCTGGGAATGAGCAGTTCTTC CASSPTGPGNEQFF TRBJ2-1 NA NA TRBV18
TGCGCCAGCAGCTTTTCTCGGGATACTGAAGCTTTCTTT CASSFSRDTEAFF TRBJ1-1 NA NA TRBV5-1
TGTGCCAGCAGTTTATACGGTTATAATTCACCCCTCCACTTT CASSLYGYNSPLHF TRBJ1-6 NA few TRBV27
TGTGCCAGCAGCTTAGTACTGCTCCAAGAGACCCAGTACTTC CASSLVLLQETQYF TRBJ2-5 NA NA TRBV7-8
TGCGCCAGCAGCTCCCGACAGGGGAAGGGGGCTGAAGCTTTCTTT CASSSRQGKGAEAFF TRBJ1-1 TRBD1 NA TRBV5-1
TGTGCCAGCACAACCGCCGGGACAGCTAATTCACCCCTCCACTTT CASTTAGTANSPLHF TRBJ1-6 TRBD1 NA TRBV28
TGTGCCAGCAGCCCCCTGGGACAGGGTGCCTACGAGCAGTACTTC CASSPLGQGAYEQYF TRBJ2-7 TRBD1 NA TRBV14
TGTGCCAGCAGCTCCGAGCTGGGGGACAGATGGGAAGAGACCCAGTACTTC CASSSELGDRWEETQYF TRBJ2-5 TRBD1 NA TRBV11-2
TGTGCCAGCAGTACTAATCAGCCCCAGCATTTT CASSTNQPQHF TRBJ1-5 NA NA TRBV6-4
TGTGCCAGCAGTGTGTCCGGGACATATAGCAATCAGCCCCAGCATTTT CASSVSGTYSNQPQHF TRBJ1-5 NA few TRBV27
TGTGCCAGCACAACAGGGTTCGCAGATACGCAGTATTTT CASTTGFADTQYF TRBJ2-3 NA NA TRBV7-8
TGCGCCAGCAGCCAAGAGAGGAGTCAGGGATACACCGGGGAGCTGTTTTTT CASSQERSQGYTGELFF TRBJ2-2 NA NA TRBV4-1
TGCGCCAGCAGCTTGGCGGGGAACCGACAAGGGCTGACAGGGTCTGGCTATGGCTACACCTTC CASSLAGNRQGLTGSGYGYTF TRBJ1-2 TRBD1 NA TRBV5-1
TGTGCCAGTAGTACGGGACCGGGAGGCACCGGGGAGCTGTTTTTT CASSTGPGGTGELFF TRBJ2-2 TRBD2 NA TRBV19
TGTGCCAGCAGCCTTTACAGGGTCGGCGCAGATACGCAGTATTTT CASSLYRVGADTQYF TRBJ2-3 NA few TRBV7-8
TGTGCCAGTAGTATCCGACAGGGAACCGAAAAACTGTTTTTT CASSIRQGTEKLFF TRBJ1-4 TRBD1 NA TRBV19
TGTGCCAGTAGTCCCTTACAGGGCGCTGTTAGCAATCAGCCCCAGCATTTT CASSPLQGAVSNQPQHF TRBJ1-5 NA NA TRBV19
TGTGCCAGCAGCTTAGGAATTTGGACAGAAGCTCCTAACTATGGCTACACCTTC CASSLGIWTEAPNYGYTF TRBJ1-2 NA many TRBV7-2
TGCGCCAGCAGCTTGGACGGACAGGGTAACGGAAACACCATATATTTT CASSLDGQGNGNTIYF TRBJ1-3 TRBD1 NA TRBV5-1
TGTGCCAGCAGTTTCCCAGGTTCTGGCGAGCAGTACTTC CASSFPGSGEQYF TRBJ2-7 NA NA TRBV28
TGTGCCAGCAGCTTTCAGGTTCTGGTCTTC CASSFQVLVF TRBJ2-1 NA NA TRBV7-2
TGCGCCAGCAGCCAATTATTGGACTACGAGCGCCGGGGCGATGAGCAGTTCTTC CASSQLLDYERRGDEQFF TRBJ2-1 NA NA TRBV4-3
TGTGCCAGCAGGTCTAGGGCTAGCGGCAACAATTACGAGCAGTACTTC CASRSRASGNNYEQYF TRBJ2-7 TRBD2 NA TRBV7-2
TGCGCCAGCAGCCAAGACCCAACCGGGACACCGTATGGCTACACCTTC CASSQDPTGTPYGYTF TRBJ1-2 NA NA TRBV4-3
TGTGCCAGCAGCCAAGTGACAGGGGGTGGTAGCGAAAAACTGTTTTTT CASSQVTGGGSEKLFF TRBJ1-4 TRBD1 NA TRBV4-2
TGTGCCAGCATTGCAGGTTCCCCTAGCGGGAGGTGTGGTACCTACGAGCAGTACTTC CASIAGSPSGRCGTYEQYF TRBJ2-7 TRBD2 once TRBV11-3
TGTGCCAGCAGCTTAAACTCGCGGGACGAGCAGTACTTC CASSLNSRDEQYF TRBJ2-7 NA NA TRBV7-2
TGTGCCAGCAGCTGGACAGGGGATAATTCACCCCTCCACTTT CASSWTGDNSPLHF TRBJ1-6 TRBD1 NA TRBV3-1/TRBV3-2